These 32 T cell receptor beta chains originate from one sample sequenced in a study of human T cells and chemical hapten exposure. TCRdb redid the calling of the RACE reads with MiXCR, one entry per CDR3 protein. The sample contains about 130,000 distinct CDR3 sequences, around 8.2% of which appear only once. Specified time point: healthy volunteer bleed at 2 weeks. Unfractionated whole blood yielded total RNA. Material for sequencing was whole blood. All receptors come from a male donor in good health. Some clones in this sample may be carry-over from other donors' samples.

This clonotype occurred many times. This rearrangement joins TRBV6-5 to TRBJ2-3, with TRBD2 as a possible D gene (5 bases). The V end lost 7 bases, the J end lost 9 bases, and 14 bases lay between the germline ends. From germline, CDR1 is MNHEY and CDR2 SVGAGI. The CDR3 is 12 amino acids. In DNA, the CDR3 is TGTGCCAGCATGAGGGATCCGGGAACGCAGTATTTT. As protein: CASMRDPGTQYF.

This clonotype came up many times. The V gene is TRBV5-1, the J gene TRBJ2-1, with TRBD2 matching over 11 bases. The V gene end was trimmed by 6 bases and the J gene end by 4 bases; junction bases not matched to a gene: 3. The CDR3 has 14 amino acids. From germline, CDR1 is SGHRS and CDR2 YFSETQ. The CDR3 reads CASTLAGGYNEQFF. The CDR3, as DNA: TGCGCCAGCACCCTAGCGGGAGGATACAATGAGCAGTTCTTC.

This clonotype was detected a few times. The chain has TRBV12-5 and TRBJ1-5, with D possibly matching TRBD1 (5 bases). The CDR3 spans 16 residues. Germline lookup yields CDR1 LGHNT and CDR2 FRNRAP. V shed 3 bases and J shed 2 bases, with 14 bases lying between them. CDR3 coding DNA: TGTGCTAGTGGTTTAGTGGCAGGGCAGGGCAATCAGCCCCAGCATTTT. Its protein is CASGLVAGQGNQPQHF.

This clonotype was seen repeatedly, ten times or more. The CDR3 DNA sequence: TGCAGCGTAGAACCGAGATTGAACACTGAAGCTTTCTTT. The encoded protein is CSVEPRLNTEAFF. This chain uses TRBV29-1 with TRBJ1-1; D unclear. V lost 6 bases, J lost 0 bases, and 11 bases lay in between. Germline V CDR1 and CDR2: SQVTM, ANQGSEA. This CDR3 region has 13 residues.

In this sample, this clonotype turned up many times. The DNA of the CDR3 is TGCGCCAGCAGCTTGGAGGGGCAGCACAATCAGCCCCAGCATTTT. Protein: CASSLEGQHNQPQHF. The rearrangement joins TRBV5-1 to TRBJ1-5; D perhaps matches TRBD1 (5 bases). CDR1 is SGHRS and CDR2 is YFSETQ in the germline V gene. Trimming cost V 0 bases and J 3 bases, with 10 bases left between them. CDR3 size: 15 residues.

This clonotype was observed at least ten times. The chain employs TRBV14 and TRBJ2-1, with TRBD2 matching over 9 bases. The CDR3 has 14 residues. Trimming removed 4 bases from V and 8 bases from J; junction bases left unmatched: 6. Germline V gene lookup returns CDR1 SGHDN and CDR2 FVKESK. This CDR3 reads CASSRTSGLDEQFF. The CDR3 DNA sequence: TGTGCCAGCAGCCGCACTAGCGGGCTTGATGAGCAGTTCTTC.

V gene TRBV20-1 combines with J gene TRBJ1-2; tentatively, D is TRBD1 (6 bases). There are 14 residues in the CDR3. CDR1 DFQATT and CDR2 SNEGSKA come from the germline V gene (reference sequence). Trimming removed 5 bases at V and 6 bases at J, with 19 bases between. This CDR3 is CSASHTTGKDGYTF. CDR3 DNA sequence: TGCAGTGCTTCCCACACGACAGGAAAGGATGGCTACACCTTC.

The genes are TRBV25-1 and TRBJ1-5; unclear D gene. Per germline, CDR1 MGHDK and CDR2 SYGVNS. Trimming cost V 0 bases and J 1 base, with 4 bases left between them. The length of the CDR3 is 14 residues. The CDR3 nucleotides are TGTGCCAGCAGTGAATATGGGAGCAATCAGCCCCAGCATTTT. It encodes CASSEYGSNQPQHF.

This clonotype appeared many times. The J gene is TRBJ1-1, the V gene TRBV5-1, with D perhaps matching TRBD1 (5 bases). CDR3 length equals 13 residues. The germline V gene has CDR1 SGHRS and CDR2 YFSETQ. V lost 4 bases, J lost 2 bases, and 9 bases lay in between. CDR3 sequence reads: CASSLGDNTEAFF. For the CDR3, the DNA is TGCGCCAGCAGCCTGGGGGATAACACTGAAGCTTTCTTT.

To note about this clonotype: A much more abundant neighbour one base away suggests this may be a read error. The chain is built from TRBV12-3 or TRBV12-4 and TRBJ2-1; D might be TRBD2 (5 bases). V gave up 7 bases and J gave up 5 bases, with 18 bases separating them. There are 15 residues in the CDR3. The CDR3 here is CASTNHGERNNEQFF. The CDR3 bases are TGTGCCAGCACCAACCACGGGGAAAGGAACAATGAGCAGTTCTTC.

This clonotype appeared many times. The chain carries TRBV6-2 or TRBV6-3 and TRBJ1-5; the match to TRBD1 covers 7 bases. Per the germline V gene, CDR1 is MNHEY and CDR2 is SVGEGT. The CDR3 runs to 20 residues. After removal of 2 bases from V and 0 bases from J, the junction contained 16 bases not matched to a gene. This CDR3 is CASSYDPGQEWSYSNQPQHF. For the CDR3, the DNA is TGTGCCAGCAGTTACGACCCCGGACAGGAATGGTCTTATAGCAATCAGCCCCAGCATTTT.

This clonotype was counted a few times. The CDR3 region is CASSMKPGASEQYF. The CDR3 DNA follows: TGTGCCAGTAGTATGAAGCCGGGGGCCTCCGAGCAGTACTTC. The chain combines TRBV19 with TRBJ2-7; TRBD1 or TRBD2 may be the D gene (6 bases each). The CDR3 loop spans 14 amino acids. CDR1 is LNHDA and CDR2 is SQIVND in the germline V gene (reference sequence). Trimming took 3 bases from V and 6 from J, leaving 15 bases between them.

The V gene is TRBV20-1, the J gene TRBJ2-1; no definite D call. Trimming stripped 6 bases from V and 7 bases from J, with 10 bases between. CDR3 length: 11 residues. Germline CDR1 DFQATT, CDR2 SNEGSKA (reference sequence). The CDR3 here is CSAETANEQFF. The CDR3 bases are TGCAGTGCCGAGACCGCTAATGAGCAGTTCTTC.

This clonotype was found a few times. The CDR3 DNA sequence: TGTGCCAGCAGCCAAGAAGATGGGGGGGATCTATATAATTCACCCCTCCACTTT. It translates to CASSQEDGGDLYNSPLHF. The rearrangement links TRBV14 to TRBJ1-6; tentatively, D is TRBD1 (5 bases). The V gene lost 0 bases and the J gene lost 4 bases, with 16 bases spanning the gap. This CDR3 has 18 amino acids. Germline V gene sequence: CDR1 SGHDN, CDR2 FVKESK.

Only a few counts were recorded for this clonotype. The rearrangement joins TRBV6-1 to TRBJ2-3; D uncertain. The V end was cut by 6 bases, the J end by 6 bases, with 10 bases between. This CDR3 spans 12 amino acids. The germline CDR1 and CDR2 sequences are MNHNS and SASEGT. The DNA of the CDR3 is TGTGCCAGCAGCCCCTCGCAGGATACGCAGTATTTT. Residues: CASSPSQDTQYF.

In this sample, this clonotype turned up many times. The rearrangement links TRBV30 to TRBJ2-3, with TRBD2 matching 8 bases. The CDR3 is 16 amino acids. With 2 bases clipped from V and 2 bases from J, the junction kept 9 bases outside the gene matches. The germline V gene has CDR1 GTSNPN and CDR2 SVGIG (reference sequence). CDR3 sequence reads: CAWSLFTGGLTDTQYF. The CDR3 nucleotides are TGTGCCTGGAGTCTTTTCACGGGAGGGCTCACAGATACGCAGTATTTT.

The chain employs TRBV5-6 and TRBJ2-1; the D gene is possibly TRBD1 (5 bases). This CDR3 has 16 amino acids. V was trimmed by 4 bases and J by 5 bases, leaving 19 bases between them. The germline V gene has CDR1 SGHDT and CDR2 YYEEEE. This CDR3 is CASSPGGKGPNNEQFF. CDR3 nucleotides: TGTGCCAGCAGCCCCGGTGGTAAGGGGCCAAACAATGAGCAGTTCTTC.

The chain employs TRBV5-1 and TRBJ2-7; D not resolved. The CDR3 totals 14 residues. Germline CDR1 SGHRS, CDR2 YFSETQ. Trimming left V 0 bases short and J 2 bases short, with 9 bases between. CDR3 coding DNA: TGCGCCAGCAGCTTGGTGCCGGAGACCTACGAGCAGTACTTC. It is translated as CASSLVPETYEQYF.

The sample holds many counts of this clonotype. V gene TRBV20-1 combines with J gene TRBJ2-1; tentatively, D is TRBD1 or TRBD2 (6 bases each). V gave up 0 bases and J gave up 7 bases, with 16 bases separating them. Germline values: CDR1 DFQATT, CDR2 SNEGSKA (reference sequence). The CDR3 is 15 residues long. For the CDR3, the DNA is TGCAGTGCTAGAGATAGGATAATAGGGGGGAATGAGCAGTTCTTC. The encoded protein is CSARDRIIGGNEQFF.

The V and J genes are TRBV20-1 and TRBJ2-5, with 16 bases aligning to TRBD2. Trimming took 1 base from V and 4 from J; bases not matched to a gene: 12. The CDR3 is made up of 19 amino acids. Germline assignment: CDR1 DFQATT and CDR2 SNEGSKA (reference sequence). CDR3 sequence (DNA): TGCAGTGCTAGAGGTGGACCGGGACTAGCGGGAGGGCCCGGAGAGACCCAGTACTTC. This gives the protein CSARGGPGLAGGPGETQYF.

The chain has TRBV5-1 and TRBJ2-1; 9 nucleotides match TRBD1. From germline, CDR1 is SGHRS and CDR2 YFSETQ. V gave up 4 bases and J gave up 8 bases; unmatched junction bases: 10. This CDR3 spans 15 amino acids. The CDR3 coding sequence is TGCGCCAGCAGCCTGGAGGGACAGGGTAGTGATGAGCAGTTCTTC. Translation gives CASSLEGQGSDEQFF.

The sample holds many counts of this clonotype. This rearrangement joins TRBV27 to TRBJ1-5, with no clear D. Deletions cut 5 bases from V and 5 bases from J, with 13 bases between. CDR1 is MNHEY, CDR2 SMNVEV, per germline (reference sequence). The length of the CDR3 is 14 residues. The CDR3 reads CASSTYIGHQPQHF. The CDR3, as DNA: TGTGCCAGCAGTACCTACATTGGACATCAGCCCCAGCATTTT.

This clonotype was seen more than once but under ten times. This chain connects TRBV4-2 to TRBJ1-5, with D unresolved. In germline, CDR1 is LGHNA, CDR2 YNFKEQ. With 1 base removed from V and 5 bases from J, the gap between germline ends came to 6 bases. There are 13 residues in the CDR3. This CDR3 is CASSQVEDQPQHF. The CDR3 nucleotides are TGTGCCAGCAGCCAAGTAGAGGATCAGCCCCAGCATTTT.

The table lists this clonotype with many counts. The chain uses TRBV20-1 and TRBJ2-7, with 7 bases fitting TRBD1. Germline V gene data show CDR1 as DFQATT and CDR2 as SNEGSKA (reference sequence). The CDR3 is 12 residues long. V shed 5 bases, J shed 2 bases, and the junction held 3 bases outside the gene matches. The CDR3 DNA sequence: TGCAGTGCTCGGGACAGAGCCTACGAGCAGTACTTC. This gives the protein CSARDRAYEQYF.

V gene TRBV20-1 combines with J gene TRBJ1-1; D is ambiguous. V was pared by 6 bases and J by 5 bases, with 10 bases between. Germline V gene data show CDR1 as DFQATT and CDR2 as SNEGSKA (reference sequence). This CDR3 contains 11 residues. The CDR3 spells CSAHRWTEAFF. The CDR3 DNA is TGCAGTGCCCACAGATGGACTGAAGCTTTCTTT.

This clonotype was detected ten times or more. The rearrangement uses TRBV25-1 and TRBJ2-7, with 8 positions matching TRBD2. Germline V gene data show CDR1 as MGHDK and CDR2 as SYGVNS. V was pared by 8 bases and J by 1 base, with 7 bases of the junction left unmatched. The CDR3 sequence is 14 residues long. CDR3 sequence: CASRTTSGSYEQYF. Here the CDR3 DNA reads TGTGCCAGCCGTACCACTAGCGGATCCTACGAGCAGTACTTC.

This clonotype was recorded a few times. The chain joins TRBV18 to TRBJ1-1; no reliable D call. In germline, CDR1 is KGHSH, CDR2 LQKENI. CDR3 length equals 14 residues. The V and J ends lost 2 bases and 1 base respectively, with 8 bases between them. The DNA for the CDR3 is TGTGCCAGCTCACCAAGAGGGTGGAACACTGAAGCTTTCTTT. Protein: CASSPRGWNTEAFF.

V gene TRBV19 combines with J gene TRBJ1-6; TRBD1 matches at 7 bases. The CDR3 has 15 amino acids. The V segment lost 3 bases and the J segment 9 bases; nucleotides outside the gene matches: 8. From germline, CDR1 is LNHDA and CDR2 SQIVND (reference sequence). This CDR3 is CASSISRQGSSPLHF. In DNA form, the CDR3 reads TGTGCCAGTAGTATCTCAAGACAGGGAAGTTCACCCCTCCACTTT.

This clonotype appeared a single time. This chain joins TRBV19 and TRBJ1-2; a weak D match, TRBD1 (5 bases). Deletions cut 1 base from V and 5 bases from J, with 14 bases between. CDR1 is LNHDA, CDR2 SQIVND, per germline (reference sequence). The CDR3 contains 15 residues. The CDR3 sequence: CASSIATGPLYGYTF. CDR3 DNA: TGTGCCAGTAGTATAGCCACAGGCCCTCTATATGGCTACACCTTC.

There are many counts of this clonotype. This chain uses TRBV13 with TRBJ2-1; 9 bases map to TRBD2. Germline V gives CDR1 PRHDT, CDR2 FYEKMQ (reference sequence). The CDR3 runs 16 residues. V was clipped by 0 bases and J by 9 bases; unmatched bases: 9. In DNA form, the CDR3 reads TGTGCCAGCAGCTTAGGAGCGGGAGGATTCAGAGCTGAGCAGTTCTTC. Its protein is CASSLGAGGFRAEQFF.

A note on this clonotype: This may stem from a read error, because a much larger clone lies one nucleotide away. The chain carries TRBV7-9 and TRBJ2-5; D remains ambiguous. The germline CDR1 and CDR2 sequences are SEHNR and FQNEAQ (reference sequence). V lost 5 bases and J lost 6, with 22 bases in between. The length of the CDR3 is 16 residues. The CDR3 DNA is TGTGCCAGCAGCACACCGACAAGGGCCTCCAGGAAGACCCAGTACTTC. This gives the protein CASSTPTRASRKTQYF.

This clonotype has at least ten counts. The V gene is TRBV6-5, the J gene TRBJ2-7; D may be TRBD1 (5 bases). The CDR3 extends over 13 amino acids. Germline CDR1 MNHEY, CDR2 SVGAGI. Trimming cost V 2 bases and J 5 bases, with 10 bases left between them. The CDR3 nucleotides read TGTGCCAGCAGTTACGATTTGACAGACGAGCAGTACTTC. This gives the protein CASSYDLTDEQYF.